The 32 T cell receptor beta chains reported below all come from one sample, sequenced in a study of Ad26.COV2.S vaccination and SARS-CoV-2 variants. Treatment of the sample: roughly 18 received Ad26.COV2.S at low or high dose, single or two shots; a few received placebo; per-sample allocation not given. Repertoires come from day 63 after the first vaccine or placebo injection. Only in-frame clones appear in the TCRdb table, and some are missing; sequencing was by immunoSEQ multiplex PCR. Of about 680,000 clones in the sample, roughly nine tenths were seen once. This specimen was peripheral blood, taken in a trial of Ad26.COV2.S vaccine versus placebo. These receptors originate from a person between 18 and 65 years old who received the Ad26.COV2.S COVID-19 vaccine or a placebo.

CDR3 DNA: TGCGCCAGCAGCAGAGGACAGGGGGACACCGGGGAGCTGTTTTTT. It codes for CASSRGQGDTGELFF. The rearrangement joins TRBV5-1 to TRBJ2-2, with TRBD1 identical over 10 bases. The CDR3 consists of 15 residues. The V gene end was trimmed by 4 bases and the J gene end by 3 bases; junction bases not matched to a gene: 3. Germline-derived CDR1 and CDR2 are SGHRS and YFSETQ.

This chain's CDR3 is CASSLGQGGTGELFF. The CDR3 DNA is TGTGCCAGCAGCTTAGGACAGGGAGGGACCGGGGAGCTGTTTTTT. The chain is built from TRBV7-2 and TRBJ2-2; D possibly uses TRBD1 or TRBD2 (7 bases each). V was trimmed by 1 base and J by 5 bases, leaving 11 bases between them. The CDR3 sequence is 15 residues long. CDR1 and CDR2 (germline): SGHTA, FQGNSA.

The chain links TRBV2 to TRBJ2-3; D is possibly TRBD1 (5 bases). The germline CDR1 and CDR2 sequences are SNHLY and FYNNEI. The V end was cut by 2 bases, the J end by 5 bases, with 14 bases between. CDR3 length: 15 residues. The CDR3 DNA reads TGTGCCAGCAGTGAAAGGGGAATAAAAGGAGATACGCAGTATTTT. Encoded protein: CASSERGIKGDTQYF.

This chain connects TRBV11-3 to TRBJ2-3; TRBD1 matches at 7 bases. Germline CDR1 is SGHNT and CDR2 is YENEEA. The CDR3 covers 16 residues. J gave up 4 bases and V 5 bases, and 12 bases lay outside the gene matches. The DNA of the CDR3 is TGTGCCAGCAGCCAAAACCGGGACAGTTCTTCAGATACGCAGTATTTT. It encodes CASSQNRDSSSDTQYF.

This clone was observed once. The CDR3 protein is CATSMSWGMNTEAFF. The CDR3 DNA is TGTGCCACCAGCATGTCTTGGGGAATGAACACTGAAGCTTTCTTT. V gene TRBV15 combines with J gene TRBJ1-1; no firm D call. Trimming took off 4 bases at V and 0 bases at J, with 12 bases between the two ends. Germline assignment: CDR1 LNHNV and CDR2 YYDKDF (reference sequence). This CDR3 has 15 residues.

The CDR3 DNA reads as TGCGCCAGCAGCCAGGGGACTAGCGGGCTTTACAATGAGCAGTTCTTC. Translation gives CASSQGTSGLYNEQFF. The chain uses TRBV5-1 and TRBJ2-1; 12 positions agree with TRBD2. The CDR3 totals 16 residues. Germline-derived CDR1 and CDR2 are SGHRS and YFSETQ. The V gene end was trimmed by 4 bases and the J gene end by 4 bases; junction bases not matched to a gene: 6.

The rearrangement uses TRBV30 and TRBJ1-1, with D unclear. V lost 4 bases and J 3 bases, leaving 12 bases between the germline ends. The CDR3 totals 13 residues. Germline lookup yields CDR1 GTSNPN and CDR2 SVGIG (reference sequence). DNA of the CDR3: TGTGCCTGGACCGTGGGGAGGGACACTGAAGCTTTCTTT. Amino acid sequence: CAWTVGRDTEAFF.

CDR3 amino acids: CASSESLGQGFYGYTF. The CDR3 nucleotides are TGTGCCAGCAGTGAAAGCCTGGGACAGGGCTTCTATGGCTACACCTTC. V is TRBV6-1 and J is TRBJ1-2; 9 bases are a match to TRBD1. V shed 2 bases, J shed 4 bases, and the junction held 8 bases outside the gene matches. There are 16 residues in the CDR3. The germline V gene has CDR1 MNHNS and CDR2 SASEGT.

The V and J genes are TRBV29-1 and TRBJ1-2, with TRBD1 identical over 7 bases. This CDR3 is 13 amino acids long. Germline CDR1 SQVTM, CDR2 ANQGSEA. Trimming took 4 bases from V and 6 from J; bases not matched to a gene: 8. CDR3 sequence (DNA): TGCAGCGTTGCTCGGGGCAGGGGGGATGGCTACACCTTC. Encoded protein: CSVARGRGDGYTF.

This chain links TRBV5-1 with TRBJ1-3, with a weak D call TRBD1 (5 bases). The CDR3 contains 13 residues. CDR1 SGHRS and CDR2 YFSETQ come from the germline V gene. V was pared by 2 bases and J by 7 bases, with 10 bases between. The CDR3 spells CASSFGGGNTIYF. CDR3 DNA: TGCGCCAGCAGCTTCGGGGGTGGGAACACCATATATTTT.

The chain's CDR3 is CSVVTTVAEAFF. The DNA for the CDR3 is TGCAGCGTTGTTACGACAGTCGCTGAAGCTTTCTTT. The J gene is TRBJ1-1, the V gene TRBV29-1; TRBD1 is a possible D gene (5 bases). Trimming cost V 4 bases and J 6 bases, with 12 bases left between them. From germline, CDR1 is SQVTM and CDR2 ANQGSEA. CDR3 size: 12 residues.

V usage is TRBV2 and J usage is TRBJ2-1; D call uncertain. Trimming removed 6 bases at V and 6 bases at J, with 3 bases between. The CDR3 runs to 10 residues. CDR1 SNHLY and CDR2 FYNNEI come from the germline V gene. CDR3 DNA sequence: TGTGCCAGCAGGGCCAATGAGCAGTTCTTC. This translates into CASRANEQFF.

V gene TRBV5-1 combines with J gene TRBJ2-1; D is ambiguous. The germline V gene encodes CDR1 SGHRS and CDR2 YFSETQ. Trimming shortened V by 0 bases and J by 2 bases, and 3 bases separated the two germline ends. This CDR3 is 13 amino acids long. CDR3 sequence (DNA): TGCGCCAGCAGCTTGGCGCCCTACAATGAGCAGTTCTTC. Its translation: CASSLAPYNEQFF.

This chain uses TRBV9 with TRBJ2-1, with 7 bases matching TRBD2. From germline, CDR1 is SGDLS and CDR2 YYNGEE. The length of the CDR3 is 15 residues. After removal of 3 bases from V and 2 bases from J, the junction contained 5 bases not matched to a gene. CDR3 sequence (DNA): TGTGCCAGCAGCGCCCGGGAGGCCCCCTACAATGAGCAGTTCTTC. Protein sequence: CASSAREAPYNEQFF.

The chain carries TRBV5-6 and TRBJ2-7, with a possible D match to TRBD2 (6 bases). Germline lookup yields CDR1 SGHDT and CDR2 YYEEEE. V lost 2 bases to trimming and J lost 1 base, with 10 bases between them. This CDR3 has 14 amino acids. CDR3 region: CASSFSGGSYEQYF. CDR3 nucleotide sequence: TGTGCCAGCAGCTTTAGCGGTGGGTCCTACGAGCAGTACTTC.

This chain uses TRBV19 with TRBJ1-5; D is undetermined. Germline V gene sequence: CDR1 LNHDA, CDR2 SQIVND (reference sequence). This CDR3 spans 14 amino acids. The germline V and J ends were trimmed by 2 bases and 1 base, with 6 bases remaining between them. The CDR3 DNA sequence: TGTGCCAGTAGTATATCGCGAAGCAATCAGCCCCAGCATTTT. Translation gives CASSISRSNQPQHF.

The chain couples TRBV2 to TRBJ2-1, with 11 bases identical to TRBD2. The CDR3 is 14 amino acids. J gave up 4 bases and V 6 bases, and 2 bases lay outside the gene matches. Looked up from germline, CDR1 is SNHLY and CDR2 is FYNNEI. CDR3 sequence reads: CASRGLAVYNEQFF. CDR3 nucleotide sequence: TGTGCCAGCAGGGGACTAGCGGTTTACAATGAGCAGTTCTTC.

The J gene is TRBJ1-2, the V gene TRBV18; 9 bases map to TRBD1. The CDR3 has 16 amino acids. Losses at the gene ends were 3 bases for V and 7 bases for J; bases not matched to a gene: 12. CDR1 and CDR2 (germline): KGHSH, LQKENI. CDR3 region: CASSPMRQGDGGGYTF. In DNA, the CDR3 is TGTGCCAGCTCACCGATGAGACAGGGGGATGGCGGTGGCTACACCTTC.

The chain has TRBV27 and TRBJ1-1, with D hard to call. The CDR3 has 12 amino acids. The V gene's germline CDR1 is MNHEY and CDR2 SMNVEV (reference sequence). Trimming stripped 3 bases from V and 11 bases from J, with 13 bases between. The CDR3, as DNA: TGTGCCAGCAGTTTTTTCGGTGCGGATGCTTTCTTT. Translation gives CASSFFGADAFF.

Written as DNA, the CDR3 is TGTGCCAGCAGCCCTCAGAGGGATGGAAACACCATATATTTT. It specifies CASSPQRDGNTIYF. This rearrangement joins TRBV9 to TRBJ1-3; D gene uncertain. V was pared by 4 bases and J by 3 bases, with 11 bases between. Germline V gene data show CDR1 as SGDLS and CDR2 as YYNGEE. This CDR3 comprises 14 residues. The full variable domain, completed using reference TRBV9 and TRBJ1-3, is DSGVTQTPKHLITATGQRVTLRCSPRSGDLSVYWYQQSLDQGLQFLIQYYNGEERAKGNILERFSAQQFPDLHSELNLSSLELGDSALYFCASSPQRDGNTIYFGEGSWLTVV.

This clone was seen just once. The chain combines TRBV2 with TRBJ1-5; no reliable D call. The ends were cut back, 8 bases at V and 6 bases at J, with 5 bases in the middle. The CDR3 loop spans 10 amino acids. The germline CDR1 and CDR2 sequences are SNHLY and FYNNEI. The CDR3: CASGSQPQHF. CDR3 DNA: TGTGCCAGCGGGTCTCAGCCCCAGCATTTT.

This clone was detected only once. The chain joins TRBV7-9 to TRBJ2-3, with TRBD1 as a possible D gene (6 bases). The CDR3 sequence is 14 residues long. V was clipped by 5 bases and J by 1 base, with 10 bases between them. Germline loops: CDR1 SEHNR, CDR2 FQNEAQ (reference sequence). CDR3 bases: TGTGCCAGCAGCATTCGGACAGGCACAGATACGCAGTATTTT. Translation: CASSIRTGTDTQYF.

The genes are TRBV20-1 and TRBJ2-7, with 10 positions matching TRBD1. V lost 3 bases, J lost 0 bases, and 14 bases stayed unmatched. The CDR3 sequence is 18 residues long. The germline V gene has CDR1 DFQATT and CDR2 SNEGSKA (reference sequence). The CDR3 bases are TGCAGTGCTAGTCCGGGACAGGGGCTAGTGGGAAGCTCCTACGAGCAGTACTTC. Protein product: CSASPGQGLVGSSYEQYF.

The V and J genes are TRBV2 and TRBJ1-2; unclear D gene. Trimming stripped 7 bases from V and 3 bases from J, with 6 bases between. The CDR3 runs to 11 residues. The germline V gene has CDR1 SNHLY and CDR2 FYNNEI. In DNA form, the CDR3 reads TGTGCCAGCACCCCAGACTATGGCTACACCTTC. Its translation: CASTPDYGYTF. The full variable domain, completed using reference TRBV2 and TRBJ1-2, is EPEVTQTPSHQVTQMGQEVILRCVPISNHLYFYWYRQILGQKVEFLVSFYNNEISEKSEIFDDQFSVERPDGSNFTLKIRSTKLEDSAMYFCASTPDYGYTFGSGTRLTVV.

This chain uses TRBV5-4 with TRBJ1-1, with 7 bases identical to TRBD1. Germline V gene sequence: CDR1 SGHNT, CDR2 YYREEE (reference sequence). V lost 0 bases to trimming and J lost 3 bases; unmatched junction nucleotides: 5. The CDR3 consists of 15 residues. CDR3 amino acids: CASSLDQGGYTEAFF. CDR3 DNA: TGTGCCAGCAGCTTGGATCAGGGGGGCTACACTGAAGCTTTCTTT.

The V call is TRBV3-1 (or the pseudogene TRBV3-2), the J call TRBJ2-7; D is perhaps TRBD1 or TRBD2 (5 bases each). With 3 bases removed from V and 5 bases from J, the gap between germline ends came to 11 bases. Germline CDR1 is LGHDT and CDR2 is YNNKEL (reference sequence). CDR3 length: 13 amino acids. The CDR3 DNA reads TGTGCCAGCAGCCATCGGGGACCGGACGAGCAGTACTTC. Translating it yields CASSHRGPDEQYF.

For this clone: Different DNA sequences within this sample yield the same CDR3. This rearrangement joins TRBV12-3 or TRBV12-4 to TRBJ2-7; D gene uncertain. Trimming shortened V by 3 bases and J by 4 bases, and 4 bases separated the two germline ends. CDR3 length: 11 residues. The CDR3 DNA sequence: TGTGCCAGCAGTTTCGGTTACGAGCAGTACTTC. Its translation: CASSFGYEQYF.

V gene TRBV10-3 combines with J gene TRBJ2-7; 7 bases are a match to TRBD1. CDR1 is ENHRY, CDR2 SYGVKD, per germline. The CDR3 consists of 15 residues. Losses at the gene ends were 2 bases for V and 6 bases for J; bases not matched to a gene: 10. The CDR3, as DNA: TGTGCCATCAGTGAGCCGGGACAGAGGAAGGGCGAGCAGTACTTC. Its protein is CAISEPGQRKGEQYF.

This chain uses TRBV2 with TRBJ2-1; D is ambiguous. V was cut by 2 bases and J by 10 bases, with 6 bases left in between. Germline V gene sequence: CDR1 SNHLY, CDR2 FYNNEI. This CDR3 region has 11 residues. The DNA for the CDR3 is TGTGCCAGCAGTGAATTGGGCGAGCAGTTCTTC. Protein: CASSELGEQFF.

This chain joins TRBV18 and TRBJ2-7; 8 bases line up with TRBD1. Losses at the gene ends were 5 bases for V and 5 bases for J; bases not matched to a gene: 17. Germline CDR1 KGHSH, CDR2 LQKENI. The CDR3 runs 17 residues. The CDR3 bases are TGTGCCAGCTCAGAATTCGACAGGGGATTTTCTGTCCACGAGCAGTACTTC. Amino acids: CASSEFDRGFSVHEQYF. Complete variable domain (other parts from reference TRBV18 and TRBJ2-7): NAGVMQNPRHLVRRRGQEARLRCSPMKGHSHVYWYRQLPEEGLKFMVYLQKENIIDESGMPKERFSAEFPKEGPSILRIQQVVRGDSAAYFCASSEFDRGFSVHEQYFGPGTRLTVT.

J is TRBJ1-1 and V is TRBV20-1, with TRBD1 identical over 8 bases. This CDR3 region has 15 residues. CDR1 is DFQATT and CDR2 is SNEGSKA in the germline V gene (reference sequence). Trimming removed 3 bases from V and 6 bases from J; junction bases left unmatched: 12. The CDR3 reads CSASHPLGTGSEAFF. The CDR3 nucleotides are TGCAGTGCTAGTCACCCCCTCGGGACAGGCTCTGAAGCTTTCTTT.

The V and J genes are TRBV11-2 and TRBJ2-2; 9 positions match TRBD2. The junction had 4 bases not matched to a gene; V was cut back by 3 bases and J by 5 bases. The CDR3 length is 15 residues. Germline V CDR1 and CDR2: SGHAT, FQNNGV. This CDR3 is CASSLGLAETGELFF. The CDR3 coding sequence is TGTGCCAGCAGCTTGGGACTAGCAGAGACCGGGGAGCTGTTTTTT.